Described below is a single TCR beta chain sequence and its context. The specificity of this receptor is unknown. The record has no base qualities; no much larger clone is one base away. The sample is drawn from a study of T cell repertoires in cytomegalovirus infection (dated by TCRdb to about 2019). Turning to the overall study: Recently identified HLA-C-restricted CMV epitopes, whose presentation resists viral immunomodulation, were targeted by peptide stimulations together with well-studied HLA-B-restricted epitopes. Donor HLA type was relevant to the analysis, as public TCR beta signatures indicated carriage of CMV infection together with the matching HLA type.

The treatment or condition label, as the study defines it: in vitro stimulation with specific CMV peptide epitopes to enrich CMV-specific T cells. At the junction V is shortened by 4 bases and J by 0 bases, with 18 bases in between. The CDR3 covers 17 residues, taking in both the cysteine and the phenylalanine. Left in the record is the CDR3 DNA by itself, 51 bases read in frame from the first base. CDR1 and CDR2 were assigned from the germline V gene as SGHVS and FNYEAQ. TCRdb names Illumina HiSeq 1500 as the instrument used. The public sequencing data were trimmed at Q25 with fastp and processed into clonotypes with MiXCR by TCRdb, which kept only in-frame beta chains. Each CDR3 protein appears once, grouped with its most common genes and DNA. For this sample there are fewer than 130,000 distinct CDR3 sequences; about 40% appear just once. The ten largest account for roughly 70% of the sample. Study-wide conclusions, independent of this receptor: Cumulative frequency of public TCR beta family members discriminated carriers of CMV infection plus the relevant HLA type in this cohort and an independent approximately 370-donor cohort. The ex vivo response was dominated by HLA-C-restricted CMV-specific TCR beta clonotypes, which also provided the single most frequent clonotype in two of eight donors.

The specimen was CD8+ T cells from cultured PBMCs, collected from culture after CMV antigen stimulation. The chain uses TRBV7-6 and TRBJ1-1; there is no confident call for the D gene. This clonotype originated in a human donor in good health (CMV status not recorded). Some clones in this sample may be carry-over from other donors' samples. The CDR3 amino acid sequence is: CASSSGPLTQMNTEAFF. The DNA sequence is as follows: TGTGCCAGCAGCTCCGGGCCCTTGACACAGATGAACACTGAAGCTTTCTTT.